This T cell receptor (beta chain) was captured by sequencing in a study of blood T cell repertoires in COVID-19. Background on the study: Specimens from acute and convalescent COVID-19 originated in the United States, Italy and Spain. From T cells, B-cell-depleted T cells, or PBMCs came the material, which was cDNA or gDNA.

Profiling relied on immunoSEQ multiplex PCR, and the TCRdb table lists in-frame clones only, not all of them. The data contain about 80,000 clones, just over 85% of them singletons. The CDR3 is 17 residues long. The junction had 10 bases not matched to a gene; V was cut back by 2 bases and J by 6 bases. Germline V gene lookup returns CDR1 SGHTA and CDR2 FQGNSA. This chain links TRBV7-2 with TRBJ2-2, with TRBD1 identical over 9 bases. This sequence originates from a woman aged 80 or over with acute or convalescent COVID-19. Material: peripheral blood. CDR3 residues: CASSLRNLRQGAGELFF. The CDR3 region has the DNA TGTGCCAGCAGCTTACGGAACTTGAGACAGGGGGCCGGGGAGCTGTTTTTT. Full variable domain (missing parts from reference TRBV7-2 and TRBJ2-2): GAGVSQSPSNKVTEKGKDVELRCDPISGHTALYWYRQSLGQGLEFLIYFQGNSAPDKSGLPSDRFSAERTGGSVSTLTIQRTQQEDSAVYLCASSLRNLRQGAGELFFGEGSRLTVL.